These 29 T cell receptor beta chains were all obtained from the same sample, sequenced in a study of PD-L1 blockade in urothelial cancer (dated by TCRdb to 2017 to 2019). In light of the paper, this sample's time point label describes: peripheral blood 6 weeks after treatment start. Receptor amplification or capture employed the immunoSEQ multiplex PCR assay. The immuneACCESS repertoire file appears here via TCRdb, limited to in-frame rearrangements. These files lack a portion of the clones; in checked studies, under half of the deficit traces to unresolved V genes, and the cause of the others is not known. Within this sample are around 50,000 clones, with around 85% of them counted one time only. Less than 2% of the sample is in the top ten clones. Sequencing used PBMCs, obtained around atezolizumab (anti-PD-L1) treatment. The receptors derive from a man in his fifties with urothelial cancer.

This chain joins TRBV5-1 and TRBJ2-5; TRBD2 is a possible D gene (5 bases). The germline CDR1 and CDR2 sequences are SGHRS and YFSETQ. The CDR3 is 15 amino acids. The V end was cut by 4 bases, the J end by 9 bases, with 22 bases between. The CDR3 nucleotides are TGCGCCAGCAGCGTCTCCACTAGTAGGGATGGGTCCCAGTACTTC. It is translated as CASSVSTSRDGSQYF. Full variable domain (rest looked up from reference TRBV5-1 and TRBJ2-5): KAGVTQTPRYLIKTRGQQVTLSCSPISGHRSVSWYQQTPGQGLQFLFEYFSETQRNKGNFPGRFSGRQFSNSRSEMNVSTLELGDSALYLCASSVSTSRDGSQYFGPGTRLLVL.

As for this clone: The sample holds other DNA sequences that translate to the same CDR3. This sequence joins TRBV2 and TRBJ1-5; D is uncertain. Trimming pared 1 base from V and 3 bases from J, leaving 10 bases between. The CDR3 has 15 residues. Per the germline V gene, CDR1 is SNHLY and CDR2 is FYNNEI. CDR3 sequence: CASSEVGGFNQPQHF. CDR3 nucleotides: TGTGCCAGCAGTGAAGTCGGAGGGTTCAATCAGCCCCAGCATTTT.

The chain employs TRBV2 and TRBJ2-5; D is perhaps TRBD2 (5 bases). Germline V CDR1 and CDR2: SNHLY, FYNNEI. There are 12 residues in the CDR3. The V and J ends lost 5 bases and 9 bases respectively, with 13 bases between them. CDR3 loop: CASSFASAAQYF. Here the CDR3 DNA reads TGTGCCAGCAGTTTCGCCTCAGCGGCCCAGTACTTC.

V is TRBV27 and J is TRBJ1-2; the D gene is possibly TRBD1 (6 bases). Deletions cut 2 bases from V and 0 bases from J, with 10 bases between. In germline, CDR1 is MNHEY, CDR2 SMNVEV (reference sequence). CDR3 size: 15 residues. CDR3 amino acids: CASSLRDKSNYGYTF. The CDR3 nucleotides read TGTGCCAGCAGTTTAAGGGACAAGTCTAACTATGGCTACACCTTC.

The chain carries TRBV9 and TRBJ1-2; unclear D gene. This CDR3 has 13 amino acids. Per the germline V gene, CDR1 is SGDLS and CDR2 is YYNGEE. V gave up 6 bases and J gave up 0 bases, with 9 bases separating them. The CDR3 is CASKAETNYGYTF. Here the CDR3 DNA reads TGTGCCAGCAAGGCGGAGACTAACTATGGCTACACCTTC. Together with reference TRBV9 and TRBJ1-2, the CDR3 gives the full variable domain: DSGVTQTPKHLITATGQRVTLRCSPRSGDLSVYWYQQSLDQGLQFLIQYYNGEERAKGNILERFSAQQFPDLHSELNLSSLELGDSALYFCASKAETNYGYTFGSGTRLTVV.

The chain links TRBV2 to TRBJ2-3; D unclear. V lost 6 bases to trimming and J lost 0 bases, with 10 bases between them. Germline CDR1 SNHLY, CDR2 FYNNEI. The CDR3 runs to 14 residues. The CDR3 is CASRAVGSTDTQYF. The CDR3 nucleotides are TGTGCCAGCAGGGCGGTGGGTAGCACAGATACGCAGTATTTT.

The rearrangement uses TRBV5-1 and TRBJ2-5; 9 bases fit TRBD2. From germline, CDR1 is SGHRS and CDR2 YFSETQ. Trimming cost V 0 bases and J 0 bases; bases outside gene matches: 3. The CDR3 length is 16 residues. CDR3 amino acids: CASSLASGAYQETQYF. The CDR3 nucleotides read TGCGCCAGCAGCTTGGCTAGCGGGGCCTACCAAGAGACCCAGTACTTC. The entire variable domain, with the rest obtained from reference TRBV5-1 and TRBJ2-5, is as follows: KAGVTQTPRYLIKTRGQQVTLSCSPISGHRSVSWYQQTPGQGLQFLFEYFSETQRNKGNFPGRFSGRQFSNSRSEMNVSTLELGDSALYLCASSLASGAYQETQYFGPGTRLLVL.

The CDR3 bases are TGTGCCTGGAGTGTGATCAGCGGGAGGCTGCAGTTCTTC. Its translation is CAWSVISGRLQFF. V usage is TRBV30 and J usage is TRBJ2-1, with TRBD2 matching 9 bases. The V gene end was trimmed by 0 bases and the J gene end by 12 bases; junction bases not matched to a gene: 6. The CDR3 runs 13 residues. In germline, CDR1 is GTSNPN, CDR2 SVGIG (reference sequence). The full variable domain, completed using reference TRBV30 and TRBJ2-1, is SQTIHQWPATLVQPVGSPLSLECTVEGTSNPNLYWYRQAAGRGLQLLFYSVGIGQISSEVPQNLSASRPQDRQFILSSKKLLLSDSGFYLCAWSVISGRLQFFGPGTRLTVL.

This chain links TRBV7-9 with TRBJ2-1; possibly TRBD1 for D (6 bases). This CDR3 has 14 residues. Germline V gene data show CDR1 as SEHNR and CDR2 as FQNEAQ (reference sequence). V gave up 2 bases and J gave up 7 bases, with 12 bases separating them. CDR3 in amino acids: CASSLSRGMNEQFF. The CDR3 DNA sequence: TGTGCCAGCAGCTTAAGCAGGGGAATGAATGAGCAGTTCTTC.

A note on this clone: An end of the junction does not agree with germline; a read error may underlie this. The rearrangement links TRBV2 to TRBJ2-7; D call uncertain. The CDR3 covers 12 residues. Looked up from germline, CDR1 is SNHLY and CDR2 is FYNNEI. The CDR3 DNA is TGTGCCAGCACTGAACACGGGTACGAGCAGTACTTC. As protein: CASTEHGYEQYF.

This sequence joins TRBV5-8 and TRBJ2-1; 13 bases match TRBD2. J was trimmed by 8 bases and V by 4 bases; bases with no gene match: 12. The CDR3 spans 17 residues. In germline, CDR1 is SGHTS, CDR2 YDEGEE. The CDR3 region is CASSPGTSGVGRHEQFF. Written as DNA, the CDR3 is TGTGCCAGCAGCCCAGGGACTAGCGGGGTGGGCCGCCATGAGCAGTTCTTC.

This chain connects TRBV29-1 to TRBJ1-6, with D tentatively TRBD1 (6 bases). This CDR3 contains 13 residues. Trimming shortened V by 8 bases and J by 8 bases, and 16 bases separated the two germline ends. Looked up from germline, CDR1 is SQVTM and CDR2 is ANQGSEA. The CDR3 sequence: CSFQTGWDSPLHF. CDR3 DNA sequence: TGCAGCTTCCAAACAGGGTGGGATTCACCCCTCCACTTT.

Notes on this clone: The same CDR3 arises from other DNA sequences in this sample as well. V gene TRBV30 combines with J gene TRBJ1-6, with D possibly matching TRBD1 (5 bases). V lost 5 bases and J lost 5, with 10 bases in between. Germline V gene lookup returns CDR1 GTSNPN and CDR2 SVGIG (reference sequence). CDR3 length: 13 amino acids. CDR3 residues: CAWAGGDNSPLHF. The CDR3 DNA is TGTGCCTGGGCGGGAGGGGATAATTCACCCCTCCACTTT.

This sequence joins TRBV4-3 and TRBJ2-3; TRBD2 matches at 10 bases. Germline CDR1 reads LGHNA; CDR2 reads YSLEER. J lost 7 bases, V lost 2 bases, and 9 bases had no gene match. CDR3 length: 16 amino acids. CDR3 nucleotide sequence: TGCGCCAGCAGCCAAACGGCTAGCGGGAGTCTCAATACGCAGTATTTT. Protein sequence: CASSQTASGSLNTQYF.

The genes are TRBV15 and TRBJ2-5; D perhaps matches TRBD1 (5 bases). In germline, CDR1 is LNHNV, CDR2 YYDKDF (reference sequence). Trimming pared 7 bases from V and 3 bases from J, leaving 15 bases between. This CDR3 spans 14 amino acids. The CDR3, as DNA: TGTGCCACCACCCTTGGTCCAGGGAAAGAGACCCAGTACTTC. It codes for CATTLGPGKETQYF.

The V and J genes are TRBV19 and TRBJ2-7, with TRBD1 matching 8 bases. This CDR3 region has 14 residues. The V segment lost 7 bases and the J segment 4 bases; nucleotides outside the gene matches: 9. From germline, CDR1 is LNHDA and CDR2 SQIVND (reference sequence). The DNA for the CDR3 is TGTGCCAGTACCCCATCGTGGGACAGGTACGAGCAGTACTTC. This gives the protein CASTPSWDRYEQYF.

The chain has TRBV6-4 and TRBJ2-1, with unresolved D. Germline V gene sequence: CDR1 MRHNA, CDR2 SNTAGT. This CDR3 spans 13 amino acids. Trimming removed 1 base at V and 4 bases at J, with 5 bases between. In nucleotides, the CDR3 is TGTGCCAGCAGTGACTTCTTGTACAATGAGCAGTTCTTC. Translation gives CASSDFLYNEQFF.

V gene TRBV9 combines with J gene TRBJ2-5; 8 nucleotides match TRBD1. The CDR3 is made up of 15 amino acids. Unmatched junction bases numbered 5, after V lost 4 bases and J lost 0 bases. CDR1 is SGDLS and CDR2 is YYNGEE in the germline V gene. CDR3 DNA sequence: TGTGCCAGCAGCTTCCAGACAGGGGACCAAGAGACCCAGTACTTC. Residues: CASSFQTGDQETQYF.

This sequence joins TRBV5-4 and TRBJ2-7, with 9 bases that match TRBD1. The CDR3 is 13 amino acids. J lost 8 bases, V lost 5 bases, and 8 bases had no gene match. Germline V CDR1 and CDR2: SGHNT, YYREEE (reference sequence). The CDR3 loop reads CASRDRTGGQQYF. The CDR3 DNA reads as TGTGCCAGCAGGGACCGCACAGGGGGCCAGCAGTACTTC. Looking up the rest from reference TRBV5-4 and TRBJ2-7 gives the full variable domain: ETGVTQSPTHLIKTRGQQVTLRCSSQSGHNTVSWYQQALGQGPQFIFQYYREEENGRGNFPPRFSGLQFPNYSSELNVNALELDDSALYLCASRDRTGGQQYFGPGTRLTVT.

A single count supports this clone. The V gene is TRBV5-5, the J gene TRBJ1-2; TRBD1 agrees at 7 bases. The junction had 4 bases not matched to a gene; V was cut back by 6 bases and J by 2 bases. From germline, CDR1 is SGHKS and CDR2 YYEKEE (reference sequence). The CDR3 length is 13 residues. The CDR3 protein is CASNTGQNYGYTF. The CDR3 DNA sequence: TGTGCCAGCAATACGGGACAGAACTATGGCTACACCTTC.

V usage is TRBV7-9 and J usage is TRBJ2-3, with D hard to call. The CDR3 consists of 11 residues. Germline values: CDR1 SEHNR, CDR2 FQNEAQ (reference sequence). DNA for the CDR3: TGTGCGGCAGCGAGCACAGATACGCAGTATTTT. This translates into CAAASTDTQYF. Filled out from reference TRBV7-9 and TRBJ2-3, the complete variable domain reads DTGVSQNPRHKITKRGQNVTFRCDPISEHNRLYWYRQTLGQGPEFLTYFQNEAQLEKSRLLSDRFSAERPKGSFSTLEIQRTEQGDSAMYLCAAASTDTQYFGPGTRLTVL.

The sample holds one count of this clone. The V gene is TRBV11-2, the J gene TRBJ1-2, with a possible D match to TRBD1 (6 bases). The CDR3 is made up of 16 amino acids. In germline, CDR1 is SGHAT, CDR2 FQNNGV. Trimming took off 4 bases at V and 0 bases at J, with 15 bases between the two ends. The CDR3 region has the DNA TGTGCCAGCAGCTCTAAGTACAGGGCCCCTAACTATGGCTACACCTTC. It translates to CASSSKYRAPNYGYTF.

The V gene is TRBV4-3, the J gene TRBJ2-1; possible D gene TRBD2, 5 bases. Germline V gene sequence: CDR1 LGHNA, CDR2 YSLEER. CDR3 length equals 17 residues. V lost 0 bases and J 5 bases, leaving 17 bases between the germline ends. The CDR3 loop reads CASSQEGSGQTNNEQFF. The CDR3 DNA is TGCGCCAGCAGCCAAGAAGGCAGCGGCCAAACTAACAATGAGCAGTTCTTC.

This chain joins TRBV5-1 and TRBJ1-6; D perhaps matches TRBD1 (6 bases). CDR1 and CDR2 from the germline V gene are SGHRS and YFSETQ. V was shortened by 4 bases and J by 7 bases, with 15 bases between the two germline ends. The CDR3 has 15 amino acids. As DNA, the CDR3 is TGCGCCAGCAGCATACCGGGACAACAAAATTCACCCCTCCACTTT. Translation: CASSIPGQQNSPLHF.

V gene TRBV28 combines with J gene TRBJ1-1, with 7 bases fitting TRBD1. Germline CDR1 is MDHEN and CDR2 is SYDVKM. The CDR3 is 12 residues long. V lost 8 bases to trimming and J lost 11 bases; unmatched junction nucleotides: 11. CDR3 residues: CASLKQGLEAFF. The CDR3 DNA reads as TGTGCCAGCTTAAAACAGGGGCTAGAGGCTTTCTTT.

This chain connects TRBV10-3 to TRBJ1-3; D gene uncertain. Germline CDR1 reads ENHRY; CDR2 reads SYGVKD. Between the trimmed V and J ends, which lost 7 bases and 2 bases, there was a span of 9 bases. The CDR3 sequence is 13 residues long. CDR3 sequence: CAITNGPGNTIYF. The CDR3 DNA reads TGTGCCATCACAAATGGGCCTGGAAACACCATATATTTT.

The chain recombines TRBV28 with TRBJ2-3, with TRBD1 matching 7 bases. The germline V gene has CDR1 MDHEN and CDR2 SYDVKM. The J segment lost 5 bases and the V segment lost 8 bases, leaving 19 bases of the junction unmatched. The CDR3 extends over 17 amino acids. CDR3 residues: CASPPHPGQWAQDTQYF. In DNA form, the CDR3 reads TGTGCCAGCCCCCCCCACCCGGGACAGTGGGCTCAAGATACGCAGTATTTT.

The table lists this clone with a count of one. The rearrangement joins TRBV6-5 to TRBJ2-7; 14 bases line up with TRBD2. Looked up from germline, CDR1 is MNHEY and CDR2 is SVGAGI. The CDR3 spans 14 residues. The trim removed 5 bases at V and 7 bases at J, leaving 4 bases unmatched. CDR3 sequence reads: CASSPGLAGGEQYF. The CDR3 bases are TGTGCCAGCAGTCCTGGACTAGCGGGAGGTGAGCAGTACTTC.

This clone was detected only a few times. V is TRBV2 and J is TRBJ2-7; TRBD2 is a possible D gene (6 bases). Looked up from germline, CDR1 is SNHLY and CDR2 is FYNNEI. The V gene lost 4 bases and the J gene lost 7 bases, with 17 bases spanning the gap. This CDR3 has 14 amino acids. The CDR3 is CASSGGSGLGEQYF. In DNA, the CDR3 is TGTGCCAGCAGTGGTGGTAGCGGCCTAGGGGAGCAGTACTTC.